The present T cell receptor (beta chain) was sequenced within a study of cytomegalovirus exposure and HLA in healthy donors. The germline CDR1 and CDR2 sequences are SGHRS and YFSETQ. V gave up 4 bases and J gave up 0 bases; unmatched junction bases: 6. The CDR3 consists of 16 residues. 60 Vbeta and 13 Jbeta primers were used in PCR. Repertoires were generated with immunoSEQ multiplex PCR, while TCRdb's copy carries only in-frame clones and drops some. This table holds 110,000 to 150,000 clones, roughly 79% found once. Sequenced sample: PBMCs. The J gene is TRBJ1-4, the V gene TRBV5-1; 7 bases line up with TRBD1. The sequence was collected from a man aged 18 to 35 in good health and CMV-seronegative. This CDR3 is CASSPGQKTTNEKLFF. The CDR3 DNA follows: TGCGCCAGCAGCCCGGGACAGAAAACAACTAATGAAAAACTGTTTTTT.